What follows is one T cell receptor (beta chain) and its context. Other DNA sequences in this specimen translate into the identical CDR3. These data are taken from a study of blood T cell repertoires in COVID-19. For the study at large: T cells, B-cell-depleted T cells, or PBMCs provided the cDNA or gDNA that served as material.

The authors' processing: Researchers report that nucleated cell counts were estimated from reference gene primer amplification. The assay was immunoSEQ multiplex PCR, and TCRdb's table has in-frame clones only and misses some. The V and J calls and the clone size are those of that table, but D and trimming were determined from the DNA. The repertoire has hundreds of thousands of clones, 88% of them found once; the top ten carry over 1.1%. Looked up from germline, CDR1 is LNHDA and CDR2 is SQIVND (reference sequence). The V and J ends lost 7 bases and 7 bases, in that order; junction bases with no gene match: 3. This CDR3 region has 13 residues.

Input material: peripheral blood. The chain carries TRBV19 and TRBJ1-6, with TRBD1 matching 8 bases. The sequence derives from a man older than 75 with acute or convalescent COVID-19. CDR3 DNA sequence: TGTGCCAGTACTACAGGGGGAAATTCACCCCTCCACTTT. Its protein product is CASTTGGNSPLHF.